The clone carrying this T cell receptor beta chain was seen repeatedly, ten times or more. A junction end diverges from the germline sequence, so it may reflect a read error. The data were obtained in a study of naive and memory T cell subsets. This CDR3 contains 16 residues. The germline V gene has CDR1 MNHEY and CDR2 SVGAGI. A UMI-containing oligonucleotide was joined by 3' ligation to the TCR cDNA template. Ligated cDNA underwent four rounds of PCR with nested alpha and beta constant region primers and SP2. Via MiXCR, TCRdb re-called the UMI-ligation and nested PCR reads, giving one row per CDR3 protein. The sample lists more than 25,000 distinct CDR3 sequences, over 4% occurring once.

The rearrangement joins TRBV6-5 to TRBJ2-2; 11 bases fit TRBD1. Sequencing input: blood. This clonotype originated in an adult in good health. CDR3 amino acids: CASSDNGQGATWELFF. The CDR3 DNA follows: TGTGCCAGCTCGGACAATGGACAGGGGGCCACCTGGGAGCTGTTTTTT.